A selection of T cell receptor beta chains follows, all from one sample in a study of T cells in Graves' hyperthyroidism and ophthalmopathy. In TCRdb, the multiplex PCR reads were re-called with MiXCR into one record per CDR3 protein. The sample includes 500,000 to 650,000 distinct CDR3 sequences, approximately 14% seen only once; the top ten take roughly 14%. The sample consisted of blood. These receptors were obtained from a woman between 40 and 50 years old with Graves' hyperthyroidism. Both conserved end residues are trimmed from each CDR3. The order of the fields is CDR3 length, J gene, V gene, D gene, CDR3 protein. The D gene is left open where the match is weak.

15	TRBJ2-2	TRBV10-3	-	AISESSGTMNTGELF
11	TRBJ2-7	TRBV6-6	-	ASSYSYSYEQY
12	TRBJ1-6	TRBV12-3/TRBV12-4	TRBD1	ASRTGGFDSPLH
15	TRBJ2-7	TRBV7-9	-	ASSLVFRGLASYEQY
14	TRBJ2-3	TRBV7-9	TRBD2	ASSSSGSISTDTQY
11	TRBJ2-7	TRBV29-1	-	SVGVAGSYEQY
16	TRBJ2-6	TRBV28	TRBD2	ASTAPTSGRSGANVLT
13	TRBJ2-7	TRBV4-1	-	ASSHKGYKGYEQY
12	TRBJ2-3	TRBV24-1	TRBD1	ATSKTGGPDTQY
12	TRBJ1-2	TRBV12-3/TRBV12-4	-	ASTQPGLVHGYT
11	TRBJ2-3	TRBV2	TRBD1	ASGGQGSDTQY
12	TRBJ2-7	TRBV20-1	TRBD2	SATPTSGRYEQY
10	TRBJ2-2	TRBV29-1	-	SVGREAGELF
13	TRBJ2-1	TRBV7-6	TRBD2	ASSFGGRADSEQF
13	TRBJ2-1	TRBV11-3	-	ASSRAEGPYNEQF
12	TRBJ2-4	TRBV12-3/TRBV12-4	TRBD1	ASSPTGSLNIQY
13	TRBJ2-7	TRBV4-1	-	ASSQDWSSGYEQY
12	TRBJ2-1	TRBV24-1	-	ATSDFGSHNEQF
15	TRBJ2-2	TRBV2	TRBD2	ASSPDASGVNTGVLF
14	TRBJ1-1	TRBV27	TRBD1	ASSSRMTGANTEAF
11	TRBJ1-2	TRBV15	TRBD1	AISGGTGYGYT
11	TRBJ1-1	TRBV24-1	-	ATRRGGNTEAF
10	TRBJ1-3	TRBV12-3/TRBV12-4	-	ASSLRENTIY
14	TRBJ2-3	TRBV27	TRBD2	ASSSRLAPWGDTQY
14	TRBJ2-3	TRBV15	-	ATSRDLSRGTDTQY
13	TRBJ2-1	TRBV3-1	-	ASSQDLSTWNEQF